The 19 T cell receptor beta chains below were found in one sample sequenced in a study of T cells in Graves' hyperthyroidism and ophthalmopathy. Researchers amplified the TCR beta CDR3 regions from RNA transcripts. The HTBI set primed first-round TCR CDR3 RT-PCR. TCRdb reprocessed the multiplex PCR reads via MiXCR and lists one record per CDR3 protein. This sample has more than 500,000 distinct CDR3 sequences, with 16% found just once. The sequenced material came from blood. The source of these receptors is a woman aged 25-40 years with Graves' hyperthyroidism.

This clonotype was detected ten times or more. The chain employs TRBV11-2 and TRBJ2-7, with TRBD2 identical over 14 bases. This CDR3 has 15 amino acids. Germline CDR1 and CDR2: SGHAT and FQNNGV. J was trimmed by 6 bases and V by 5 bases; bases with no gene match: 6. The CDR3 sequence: CASSLLGTSGSEQYF. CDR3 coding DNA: TGTGCCAGCAGCCTTCTAGGGACTAGCGGGAGCGAGCAGTACTTC.

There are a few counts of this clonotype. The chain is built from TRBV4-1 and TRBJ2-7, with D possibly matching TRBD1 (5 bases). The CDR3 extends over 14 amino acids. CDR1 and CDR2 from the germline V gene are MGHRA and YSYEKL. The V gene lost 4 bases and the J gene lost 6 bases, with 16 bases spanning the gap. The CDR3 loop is CASSLSQGQVEQYF. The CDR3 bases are TGCGCCAGCAGCCTAAGCCAGGGTCAGGTCGAGCAGTACTTC.

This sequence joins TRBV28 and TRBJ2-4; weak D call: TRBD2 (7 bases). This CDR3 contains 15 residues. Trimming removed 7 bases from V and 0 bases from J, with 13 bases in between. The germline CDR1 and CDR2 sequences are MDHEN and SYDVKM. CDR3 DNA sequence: TGTGCCAGCAAAGGGGGGGAATTAGCCAAAAACATTCAGTACTTC. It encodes CASKGGELAKNIQYF.

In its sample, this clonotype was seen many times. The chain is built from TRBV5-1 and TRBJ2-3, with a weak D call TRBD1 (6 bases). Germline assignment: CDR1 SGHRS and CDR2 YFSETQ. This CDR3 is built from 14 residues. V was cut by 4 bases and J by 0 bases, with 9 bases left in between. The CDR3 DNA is TGCGCCAGCAGCGTCCAGGGGAGCACAGATACGCAGTATTTT. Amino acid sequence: CASSVQGSTDTQYF.

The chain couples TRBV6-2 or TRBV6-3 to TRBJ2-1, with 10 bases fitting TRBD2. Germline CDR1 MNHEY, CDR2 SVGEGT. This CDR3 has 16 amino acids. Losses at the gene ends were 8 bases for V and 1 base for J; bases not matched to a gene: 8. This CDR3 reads CASSPGLARSYNEQFF. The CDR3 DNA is TGTGCCAGCTCGCCGGGACTAGCGAGATCCTACAATGAGCAGTTCTTC.

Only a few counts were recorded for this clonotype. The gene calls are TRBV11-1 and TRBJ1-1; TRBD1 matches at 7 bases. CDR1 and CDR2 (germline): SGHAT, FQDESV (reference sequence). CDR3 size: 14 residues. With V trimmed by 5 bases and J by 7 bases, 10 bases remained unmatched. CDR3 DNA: TGTGCCAGCAGCCGCCAAATTAACAGGGGTGAAGCTTTCTTT. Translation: CASSRQINRGEAFF. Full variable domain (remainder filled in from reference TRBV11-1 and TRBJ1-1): EAEVAQSPRYKITEKSQAVAFWCDPISGHATLYWYRQILGQGPELLVQFQDESVVDDSQLPKDRFSAERLKGVDSTLKIQPAELGDSAMYLCASSRQINRGEAFFGQGTRLTVV.

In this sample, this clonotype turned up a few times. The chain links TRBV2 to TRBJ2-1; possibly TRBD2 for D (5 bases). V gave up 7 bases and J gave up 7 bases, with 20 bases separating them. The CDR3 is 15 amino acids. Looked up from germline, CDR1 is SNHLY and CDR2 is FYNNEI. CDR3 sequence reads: CASKVDYPLGNEQFF. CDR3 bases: TGTGCCAGCAAAGTCGACTACCCCTTGGGGAATGAGCAGTTCTTC.

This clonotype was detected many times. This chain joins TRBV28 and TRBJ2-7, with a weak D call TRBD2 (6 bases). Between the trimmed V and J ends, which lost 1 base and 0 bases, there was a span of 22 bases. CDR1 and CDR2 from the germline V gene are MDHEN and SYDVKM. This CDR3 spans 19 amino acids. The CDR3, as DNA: TGTGCCAGCAGTTTATCCCCTTCCAAATGGGGGGTGACCTCCTACGAGCAGTACTTC. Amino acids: CASSLSPSKWGVTSYEQYF.

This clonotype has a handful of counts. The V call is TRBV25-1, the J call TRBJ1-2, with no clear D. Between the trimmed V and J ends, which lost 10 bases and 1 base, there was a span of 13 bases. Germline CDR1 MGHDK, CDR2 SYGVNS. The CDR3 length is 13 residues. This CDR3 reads CATQSGSNYGYTF. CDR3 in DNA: TGTGCCACCCAATCGGGCAGTAACTATGGCTACACCTTC.

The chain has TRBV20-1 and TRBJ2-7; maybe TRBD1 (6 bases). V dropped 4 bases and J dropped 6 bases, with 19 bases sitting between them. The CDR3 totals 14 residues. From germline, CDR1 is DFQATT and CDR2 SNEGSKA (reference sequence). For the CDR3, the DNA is TGCAGTGCTACTAGGGGGATTTACCGATCCGAGCAGTACTTC. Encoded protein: CSATRGIYRSEQYF.

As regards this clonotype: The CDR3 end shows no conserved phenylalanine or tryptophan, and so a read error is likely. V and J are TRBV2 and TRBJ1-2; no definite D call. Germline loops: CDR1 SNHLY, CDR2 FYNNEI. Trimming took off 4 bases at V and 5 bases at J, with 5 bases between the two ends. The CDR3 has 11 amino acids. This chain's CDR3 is CASSGGYGYTL. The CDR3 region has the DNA TGTGCCAGCAGTGGAGGTTATGGCTACACCCTC.

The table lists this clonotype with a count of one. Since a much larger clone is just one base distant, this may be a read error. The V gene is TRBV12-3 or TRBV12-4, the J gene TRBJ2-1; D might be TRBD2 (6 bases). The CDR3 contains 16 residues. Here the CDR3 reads CASSSPLAILGNGQFF. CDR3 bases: TGTGCCAGCAGTTCACCACTAGCTATATTAGGGAATGGGCAGTTCTTC.

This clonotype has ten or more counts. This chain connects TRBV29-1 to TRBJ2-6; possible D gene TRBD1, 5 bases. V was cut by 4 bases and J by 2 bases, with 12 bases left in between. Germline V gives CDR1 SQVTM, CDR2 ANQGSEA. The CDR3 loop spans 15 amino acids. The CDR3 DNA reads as TGCAGCGTTGTGCAGGGATCGGCTGGGGCCAACGTCCTGACTTTC. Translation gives CSVVQGSAGANVLTF.

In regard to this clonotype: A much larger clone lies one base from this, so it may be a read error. The CDR3 DNA reads TGTGCCAGCAGTTTAGGCCTTGGGACTAGCGGGATGAGGGATGGGCAGTTCTTC. This gives the protein CASSLGLGTSGMRDGQFF. V and J are TRBV28 and TRBJ2-1; 13 positions match TRBD2. CDR1 and CDR2 (germline): MDHEN, SYDVKM. Germline trimming cut 2 bases from V and 12 bases from J; bases unmatched to any gene: 16. The CDR3 sequence is 18 residues long.

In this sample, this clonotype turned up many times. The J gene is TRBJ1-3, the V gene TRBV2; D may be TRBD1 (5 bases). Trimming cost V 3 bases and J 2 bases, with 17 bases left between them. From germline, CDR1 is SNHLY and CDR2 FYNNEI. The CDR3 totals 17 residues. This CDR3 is CASSDSRARDAGNTIYF. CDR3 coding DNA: TGTGCCAGCAGTGACAGCCGGGCCAGGGATGCTGGAAACACCATATATTTT.

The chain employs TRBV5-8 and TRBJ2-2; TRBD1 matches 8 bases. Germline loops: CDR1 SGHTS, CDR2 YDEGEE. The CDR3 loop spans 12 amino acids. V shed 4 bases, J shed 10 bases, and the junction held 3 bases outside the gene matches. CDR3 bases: TGTGCCAGCAGCCCAGGGGGCGTGGAGCTGTTTTTT. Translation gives CASSPGGVELFF.

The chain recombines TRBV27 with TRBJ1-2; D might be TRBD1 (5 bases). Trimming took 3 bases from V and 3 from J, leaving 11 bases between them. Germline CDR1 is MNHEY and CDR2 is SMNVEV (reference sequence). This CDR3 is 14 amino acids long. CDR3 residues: CASSFGGVDYGYTF. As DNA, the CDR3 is TGTGCCAGCAGTTTCGGGGGGGTCGACTATGGCTACACCTTC.

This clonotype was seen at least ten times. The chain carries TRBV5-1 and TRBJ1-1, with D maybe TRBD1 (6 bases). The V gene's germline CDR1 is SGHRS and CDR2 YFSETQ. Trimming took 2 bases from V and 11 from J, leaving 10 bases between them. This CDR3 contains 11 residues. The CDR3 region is CASSFGGLAFF. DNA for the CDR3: TGCGCCAGCAGCTTTGGGGGGCTGGCTTTCTTT. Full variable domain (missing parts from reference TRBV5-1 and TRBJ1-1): KAGVTQTPRYLIKTRGQQVTLSCSPISGHRSVSWYQQTPGQGLQFLFEYFSETQRNKGNFPGRFSGRQFSNSRSEMNVSTLELGDSALYLCASSFGGLAFFGQGTRLTVV.

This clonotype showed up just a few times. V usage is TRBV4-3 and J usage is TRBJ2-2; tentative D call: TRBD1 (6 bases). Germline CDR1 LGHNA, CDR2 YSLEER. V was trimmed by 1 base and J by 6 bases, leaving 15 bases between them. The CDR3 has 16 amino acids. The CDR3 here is CASSQGIRTGSGELFF. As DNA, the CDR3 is TGCGCCAGCAGCCAAGGAATAAGAACAGGGTCCGGGGAGCTGTTTTTT.